Ten or more counts support the clone carrying this TCR beta chain. Its cognate antigen is unknown. This entry is derived from a study of molecular identifiers for immune sequencing clone quantification. Points from the study as a whole: Clones with over 20 RNA copies captured over 99% of effector molecules but under 1% of naive ones.

Using its own MiXCR run on the PCR reads, TCRdb lists one record per CDR3 protein. The sample has about 68,000 distinct CDR3 sequences; about a sixth are singletons. CDR3 length equals 18 residues. The V gene's germline CDR1 is SGHVS and CDR2 FQNEAQ. Between the trimmed V and J ends, which lost 5 bases and 5 bases, there was a span of 25 bases. The chain joins TRBV7-8 to TRBJ2-1; D possibly uses TRBD1 or TRBD2 (5 bases each). The sequenced material came from naive CD8+ T cells from blood, with Jurkat cell RNA spiked in. Described subset: FACS-sorted CD8+CD4-CCR7+CD45RA+ naive T cells. The TCR sequence derives from a human donor in good health. Some libraries in this study had Jurkat cell RNA spiked in. The CDR3, as DNA: TGTGCCAGCAGCCTAAAGGCAGGGACGCTTAGGTCGGACAATGAGCAGTTCTTC. Translating gives CASSLKAGTLRSDNEQFF.